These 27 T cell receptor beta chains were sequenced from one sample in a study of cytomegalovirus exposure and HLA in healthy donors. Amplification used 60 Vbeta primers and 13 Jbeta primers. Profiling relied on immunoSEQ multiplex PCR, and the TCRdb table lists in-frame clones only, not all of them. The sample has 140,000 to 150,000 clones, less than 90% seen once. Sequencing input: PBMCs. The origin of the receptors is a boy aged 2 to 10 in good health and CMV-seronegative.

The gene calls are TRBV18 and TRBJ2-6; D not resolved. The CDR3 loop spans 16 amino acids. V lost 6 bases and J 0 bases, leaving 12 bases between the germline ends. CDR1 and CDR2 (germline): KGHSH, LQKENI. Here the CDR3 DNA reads TGTGCCAGCTCTCGGGTAAGAAGCTCTGGGGCCAACGTCCTGACTTTC. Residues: CASSRVRSSGANVLTF. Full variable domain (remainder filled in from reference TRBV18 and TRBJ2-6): NAGVMQNPRHLVRRRGQEARLRCSPMKGHSHVYWYRQLPEEGLKFMVYLQKENIIDESGMPKERFSAEFPKEGPSILRIQQVVRGDSAAYFCASSRVRSSGANVLTFGAGSRLTVL.

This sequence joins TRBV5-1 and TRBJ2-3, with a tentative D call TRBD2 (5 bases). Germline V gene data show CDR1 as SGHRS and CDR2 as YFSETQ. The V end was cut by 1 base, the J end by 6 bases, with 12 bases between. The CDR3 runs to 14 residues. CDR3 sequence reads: CASSLTRGGDTQYF. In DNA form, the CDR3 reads TGCGCCAGCAGCTTGACCCGGGGTGGCGATACGCAGTATTTT.

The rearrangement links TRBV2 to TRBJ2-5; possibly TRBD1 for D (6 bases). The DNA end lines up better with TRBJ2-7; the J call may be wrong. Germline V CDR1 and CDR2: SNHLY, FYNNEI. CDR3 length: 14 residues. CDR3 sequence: CASGKTTGSYEQYF. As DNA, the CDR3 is TGTGCCAGCGGGAAAACCACAGGGTCCTACGAGCAGTACTTC.

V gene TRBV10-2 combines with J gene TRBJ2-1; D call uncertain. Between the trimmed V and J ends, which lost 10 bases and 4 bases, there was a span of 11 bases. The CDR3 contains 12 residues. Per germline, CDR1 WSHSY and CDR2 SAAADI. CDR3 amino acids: CAIKRWYNEQFF. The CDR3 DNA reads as TGCGCCATCAAGAGGTGGTACAATGAGCAGTTCTTC.

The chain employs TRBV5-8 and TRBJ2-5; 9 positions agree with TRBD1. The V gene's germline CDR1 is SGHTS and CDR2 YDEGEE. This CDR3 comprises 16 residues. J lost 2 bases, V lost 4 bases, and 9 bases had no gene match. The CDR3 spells CASSTGTGTPQETQYF. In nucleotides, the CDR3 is TGTGCCAGCAGCACCGGGACAGGGACCCCTCAAGAGACCCAGTACTTC.

The CDR3 DNA is TGTGCCAGCGGGGCGGGACAGGGTACTATTTACAATGAGCAGTTCTTC. Protein product: CASGAGQGTIYNEQFF. The rearrangement uses TRBV2 and TRBJ2-1; 9 bases align to TRBD1. CDR3 length equals 16 residues. The V segment lost 8 bases and the J segment 4 bases; nucleotides outside the gene matches: 12. CDR1 is SNHLY and CDR2 is FYNNEI in the germline V gene.

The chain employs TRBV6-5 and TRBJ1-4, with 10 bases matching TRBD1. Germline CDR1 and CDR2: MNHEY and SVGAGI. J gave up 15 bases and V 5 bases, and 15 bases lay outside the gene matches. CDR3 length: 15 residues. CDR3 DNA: TGTGCCAGCAGTAGACAGGACAGGGGGAACGGGAGGTTGTTTTTT. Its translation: CASSRQDRGNGRLFF.

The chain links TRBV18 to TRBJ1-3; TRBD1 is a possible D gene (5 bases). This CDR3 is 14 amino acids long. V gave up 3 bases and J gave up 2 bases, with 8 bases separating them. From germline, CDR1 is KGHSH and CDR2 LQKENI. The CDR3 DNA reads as TGTGCCAGCTCACCTGGCAGGGCTGGAAACACCATATATTTT. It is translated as CASSPGRAGNTIYF.

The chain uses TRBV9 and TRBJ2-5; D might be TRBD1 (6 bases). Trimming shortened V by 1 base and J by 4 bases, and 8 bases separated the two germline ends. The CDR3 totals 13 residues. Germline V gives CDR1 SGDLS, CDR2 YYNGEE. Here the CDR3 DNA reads TGTGCCAGCAGCGTACAGGGGACAGAGACCCAGTACTTC. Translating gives CASSVQGTETQYF.

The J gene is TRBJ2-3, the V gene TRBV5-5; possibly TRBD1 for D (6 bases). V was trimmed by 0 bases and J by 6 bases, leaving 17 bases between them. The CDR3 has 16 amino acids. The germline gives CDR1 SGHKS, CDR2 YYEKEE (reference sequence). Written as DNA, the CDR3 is TGTGCCAGCAGCTTGGGGGGGCGCTGGTCAAAGGATACGCAGTATTTT. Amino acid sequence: CASSLGGRWSKDTQYF.

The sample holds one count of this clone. The CDR3 protein is CASSRGLPLYTDTQYF. DNA for the CDR3: TGTGCCAGCAGCCGTGGACTACCATTGTACACAGATACGCAGTATTTT. The chain joins TRBV5-4 to TRBJ2-3; perhaps TRBD2 as D (6 bases). Germline assignment: CDR1 SGHNT and CDR2 YYREEE (reference sequence). The CDR3 extends over 16 amino acids. V lost 4 bases and J lost 2, with 17 bases in between. Variable domain in full (rest from reference TRBV5-4 and TRBJ2-3): ETGVTQSPTHLIKTRGQQVTLRCSSQSGHNTVSWYQQALGQGPQFIFQYYREEENGRGNFPPRFSGLQFPNYSSELNVNALELDDSALYLCASSRGLPLYTDTQYFGPGTRLTVL.

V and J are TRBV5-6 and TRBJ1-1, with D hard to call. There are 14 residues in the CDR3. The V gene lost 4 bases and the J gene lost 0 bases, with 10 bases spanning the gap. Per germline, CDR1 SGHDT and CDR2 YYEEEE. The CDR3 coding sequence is TGTGCCAGCAGCCCCATGTCCCTGAACACTGAAGCTTTCTTT. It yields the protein CASSPMSLNTEAFF.

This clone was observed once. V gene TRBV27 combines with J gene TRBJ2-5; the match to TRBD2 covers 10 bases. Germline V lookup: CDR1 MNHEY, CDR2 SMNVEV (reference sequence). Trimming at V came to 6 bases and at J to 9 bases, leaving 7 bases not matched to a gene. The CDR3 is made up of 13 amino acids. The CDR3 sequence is CASSSGRGLPQYF. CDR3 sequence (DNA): TGTGCCAGCAGCAGCGGGAGGGGGTTGCCCCAGTACTTC.

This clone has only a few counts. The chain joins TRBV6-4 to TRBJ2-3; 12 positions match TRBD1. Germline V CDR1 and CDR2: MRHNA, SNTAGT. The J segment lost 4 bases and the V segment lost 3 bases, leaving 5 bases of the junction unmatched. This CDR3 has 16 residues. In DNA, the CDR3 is TGTGCCAGCAGTGAGTCGGGGACAGGGGGCGCAGATACGCAGTATTTT. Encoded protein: CASSESGTGGADTQYF.

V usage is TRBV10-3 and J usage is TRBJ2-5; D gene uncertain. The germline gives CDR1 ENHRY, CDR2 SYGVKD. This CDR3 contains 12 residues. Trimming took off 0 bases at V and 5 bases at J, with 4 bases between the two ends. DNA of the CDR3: TGTGCCATCAGTGAGTCCCTGGAGACCCAGTACTTC. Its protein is CAISESLETQYF.

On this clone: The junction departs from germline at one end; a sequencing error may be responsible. The CDR3 loop reads CASSLGSPSSDNEQFF. CDR3 in DNA: TGTGCCAGCAGCTTGGGTAGCCCGAGCTCCGACAATGAGCAGTTCTTC. The J gene is TRBJ2-1, the V gene TRBV5-4, with no clear D. CDR3 size: 16 residues. Germline lookup yields CDR1 SGHNT and CDR2 YYREEE (reference sequence).

The CDR3: CASDDGQGEVDEQFF. CDR3 coding DNA: TGTGCCAGCGATGATGGACAGGGCGAGGTCGATGAGCAGTTCTTC. J is TRBJ2-1 and V is TRBV6-4; 8 nucleotides line up with TRBD1. With 8 bases clipped from V and 8 bases from J, the junction kept 14 bases outside the gene matches. Germline CDR1 and CDR2: MRHNA and SNTAGT. The CDR3 covers 15 residues.

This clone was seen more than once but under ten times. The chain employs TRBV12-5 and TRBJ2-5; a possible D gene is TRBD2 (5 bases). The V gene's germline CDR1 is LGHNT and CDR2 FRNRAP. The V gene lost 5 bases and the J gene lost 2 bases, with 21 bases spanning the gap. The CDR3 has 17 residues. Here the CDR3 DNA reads TGTGCTAGTGGTAAATACCCCCGGGAAGAGCCTCAAGAGACCCAGTACTTC. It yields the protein CASGKYPREEPQETQYF.

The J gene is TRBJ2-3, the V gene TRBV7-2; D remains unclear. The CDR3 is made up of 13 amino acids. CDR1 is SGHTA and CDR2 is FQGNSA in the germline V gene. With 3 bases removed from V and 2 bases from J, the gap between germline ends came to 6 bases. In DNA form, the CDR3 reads TGTGCCAGCAGCTTTGGGCACACAGATACGCAGTATTTT. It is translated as CASSFGHTDTQYF.

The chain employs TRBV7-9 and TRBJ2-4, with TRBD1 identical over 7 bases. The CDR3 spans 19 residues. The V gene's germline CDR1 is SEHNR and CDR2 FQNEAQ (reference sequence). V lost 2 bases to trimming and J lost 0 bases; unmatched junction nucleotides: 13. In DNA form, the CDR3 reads TGTGCCAGCAGCTTAATTCCGGCAGGGGGACCCTTAGCCAAAAACATTCAGTACTTC. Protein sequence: CASSLIPAGGPLAKNIQYF. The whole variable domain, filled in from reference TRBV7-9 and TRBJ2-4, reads DTGVSQNPRHKITKRGQNVTFRCDPISEHNRLYWYRQTLGQGPEFLTYFQNEAQLEKSRLLSDRFSAERPKGSFSTLEIQRTEQGDSAMYLCASSLIPAGGPLAKNIQYFGAGTRLSVL.

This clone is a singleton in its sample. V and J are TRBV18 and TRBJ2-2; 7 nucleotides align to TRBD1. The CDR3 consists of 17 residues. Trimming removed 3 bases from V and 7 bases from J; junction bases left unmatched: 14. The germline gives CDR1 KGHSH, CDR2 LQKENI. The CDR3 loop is CASSPTQDRFLIGELFF. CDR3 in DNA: TGTGCCAGCTCACCCACGCAGGACAGGTTTTTGATCGGGGAGCTGTTTTTT.

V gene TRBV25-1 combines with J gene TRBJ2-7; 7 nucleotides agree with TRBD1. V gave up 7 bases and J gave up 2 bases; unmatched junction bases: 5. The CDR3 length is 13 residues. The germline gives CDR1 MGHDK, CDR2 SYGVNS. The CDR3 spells CASTGGLPYEQYF. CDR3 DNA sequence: TGTGCCAGCACAGGGGGTCTTCCCTACGAGCAGTACTTC.

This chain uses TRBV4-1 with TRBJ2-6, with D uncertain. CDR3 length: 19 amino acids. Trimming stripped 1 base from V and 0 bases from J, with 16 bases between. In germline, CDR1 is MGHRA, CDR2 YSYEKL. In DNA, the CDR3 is TGCGCCAGCAGCCAAGGCCCGAGCCGCACAGACTCTGGGGCCAACGTCCTGACTTTC. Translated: CASSQGPSRTDSGANVLTF.

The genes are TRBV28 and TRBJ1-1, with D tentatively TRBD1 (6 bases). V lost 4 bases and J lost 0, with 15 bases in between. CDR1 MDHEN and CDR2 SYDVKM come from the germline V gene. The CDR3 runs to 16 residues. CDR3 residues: CASSSSYRVLNTEAFF. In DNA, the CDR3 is TGTGCCAGCAGTTCTTCCTACAGGGTTTTGAACACTGAAGCTTTCTTT.

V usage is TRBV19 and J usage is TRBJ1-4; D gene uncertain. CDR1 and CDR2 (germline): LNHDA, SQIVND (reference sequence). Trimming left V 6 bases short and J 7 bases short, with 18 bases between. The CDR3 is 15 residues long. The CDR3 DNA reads TGTGCCAGTAGCTCGACCGGGTTAGTGGGTGAAAAACTGTTTTTT. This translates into CASSSTGLVGEKLFF.

CDR3 in amino acids: CASSPTGPYNEQFF. In nucleotides, the CDR3 is TGCGCCAGCAGCCCGACAGGGCCATACAATGAGCAGTTCTTC. The chain has TRBV5-1 and TRBJ2-1, with 7 positions matching TRBD1. This CDR3 contains 14 residues. Per the germline V gene, CDR1 is SGHRS and CDR2 is YFSETQ. V was clipped by 4 bases and J by 4 bases; unmatched bases: 5.

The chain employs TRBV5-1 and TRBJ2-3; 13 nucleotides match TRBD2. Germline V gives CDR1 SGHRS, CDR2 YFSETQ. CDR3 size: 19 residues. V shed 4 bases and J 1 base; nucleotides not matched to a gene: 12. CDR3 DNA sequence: TGCGCCAGCAGCCTTGGGGGACTAGCGGGGTCGGGTCGCACAGATACGCAGTATTTT. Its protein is CASSLGGLAGSGRTDTQYF.